A selection of T cell receptor beta chains follows, all from one sample in a study of cytomegalovirus exposure and HLA in healthy donors. Libraries were prepared by immunoSEQ multiplex PCR; TCRdb keeps only in-frame clonotypes and omits some of them. The sample yields around 160,000 clones, more than 60% seen once. The sample taken for sequencing was PBMCs. The origin of the receptors is a middle-aged woman in good health and CMV-seropositive. Both conserved end residues are trimmed from each CDR3. Some rows have no size entry. The others give once, few or many, or a class for an expanded clone.

CDR3 protein,clone size,J gene,V gene
ASSLRPGRSYNEQF,-,TRBJ2-1,TRBV28
ASSSKLDFQSSYEQY,-,TRBJ2-7,TRBV28
ASSETGGSGNTIY,-,TRBJ1-3,TRBV2
ASSSSGSYNEQF,-,TRBJ2-1,TRBV7-3
SAELQETQY,-,TRBJ2-5,TRBV20-1
ASTRGSTDTQY,-,TRBJ2-3,TRBV6-5
ASSLGGPSGANVLT,-,TRBJ2-6,TRBV5-1
ASSARLAGVGETQY,few,TRBJ2-5,TRBV5-4
SVVGGRGGAF,-,TRBJ1-1,TRBV29-1
ASSIQVLALNTGELF,few,TRBJ2-2,TRBV19
ASTTHRGRNEQF,-,TRBJ2-1,TRBV7-6
ASGHGVYTEAF,once,TRBJ1-1,TRBV19
ASSLAGTTYYEQY,-,TRBJ2-7,TRBV7-3
ASNLDRGTEAF,-,TRBJ1-1,TRBV6-1
ASSASVLANNEQF,-,TRBJ2-1,TRBV5-1
ASSRRVAGPDEQY,-,TRBJ2-7,TRBV7-6
ASSVGQGTSSNEQF,few,TRBJ2-1,TRBV9
ASSLTPLAKNIQY,-,TRBJ2-4,TRBV27
ASSQANPGDNEKLF,-,TRBJ1-4,TRBV4-1
ASSVDLGQAGDTEAF,-,TRBJ1-1,TRBV9
ASSTVAGGPNEQF,-,TRBJ2-1,TRBV28
ASSEGQGDWGYT,-,TRBJ1-2,TRBV6-1
ASGNGQESYGYT,-,TRBJ1-2,TRBV5-4
ASSDSSGNTIY,-,TRBJ1-3,TRBV28
ASSGDRGDYGYT,few,TRBJ1-2,TRBV10-2
SVEEKGQGAGYGYT,-,TRBJ1-2,TRBV29-1
ASSLVAVVSNEQF,-,TRBJ2-1,TRBV11-2
ASSFSGTGRFDEQF,-,TRBJ2-1,TRBV13
ASSLGGTRSNNEQF,-,TRBJ2-1,TRBV7-2
SVGEQAFYGYT,-,TRBJ1-2,TRBV29-1
ASNLGGNQPQH,few,TRBJ1-5,TRBV28
ASSPGTGGYNEQF,-,TRBJ2-1,TRBV2
ASSESGENQPQH,-,TRBJ1-5,TRBV10-1
AISDPTSGRASGGADTQY,-,TRBJ2-3,TRBV10-3
ASSDRLAGSTDTQY,once,TRBJ2-3,TRBV14
SVRQGDTEAF,-,TRBJ1-1,TRBV29-1
ASSPRDSSNEKLF,-,TRBJ1-4,TRBV9
ASSPDVKGVGSNEQF,-,TRBJ2-1,TRBV18
ASSASTSSYEQY,-,TRBJ2-7,TRBV19
ASSLTLNTEAF,-,TRBJ1-1,TRBV5-1
ASTPPGDPYGYT,-,TRBJ1-2,TRBV28
ASSPRGSLSYEQY,-,TRBJ2-7,TRBV4-2
ASRFDRNTGELF,-,TRBJ2-2,TRBV5-8
ASKPTGGTDTQY,-,TRBJ2-3,TRBV18
ASSESPGHYNSPLH,-,TRBJ1-6,TRBV6-1
ASRSSGSNNEQF,few,TRBJ2-1,TRBV5-1
ASSYSRGDRSQPQH,-,TRBJ1-5,TRBV6-6